This TCR beta chain was identified during a study of cytomegalovirus exposure and HLA in healthy donors. Whole-study findings and limits: One variant, a missense change in DCLRE1C, was linked in a later analysis to TCR beta V- and J-gene trimming.

Concerning this clone: Its cognate antigen is unknown. One end of the junction varies from germline; a read error may be responsible. The sample carries other DNA sequences with the same CDR3.

PCR amplification relied on 60 Vbeta primers (plus 13 Jbeta primers). Assay: immunoSEQ multiplex PCR; the TCRdb copy retains only in-frame clones and omits some. The listing contains around 200,000 clones. This CDR3 region has 12 residues. The germline V gene encodes CDR1 SGHVS and CDR2 FNYEAQ. The receptor's source is a girl aged 2-15 years in good health and CMV-seropositive. The rearrangement joins TRBV7-6 to TRBJ2-3, with D possibly TRBD2 on 5 matching bases. The sample comprised PBMCs. The CDR3 protein is CASSPAGDTQYF. The CDR3 DNA reads as TGTGCCAGCAGCCCCGCCGGGGATACGCAGTACTTT. Complete variable domain (other parts from reference TRBV7-6 and TRBJ2-3): GAGVSQSPRYKVTKRGQDVALRCDPISGHVSLYWYRQALGQGPEFLTYFNYEAQQDKSGLPNDRFSAERPEGSISTLTIQRTEQRDSAMYRCASSPAGDTQYFGPGTRLTVL.